These 27 T cell receptor beta chains share one sample of origin, sequenced in a study of neoadjuvant anti-PD-1 for oral cavity cancer. Sequencing was performed with immunoSEQ multiplex PCR; in TCRdb, only in-frame clones are kept and a portion is missing. The sample has roughly 9,500 clones, approximately 72% seen once. Noted time point: after neoadjuvant nivolumab, at surgical resection. The sample consisted of PBMCs, taken after nivolumab (anti-PD-1) treatment. The receptors derive from a person aged 35 to 85 with oral cavity squamous cell carcinoma.

The chain combines TRBV4-1 with TRBJ1-2, with D hard to call. Germline CDR1 is MGHRA and CDR2 is YSYEKL. There are 15 residues in the CDR3. Trimming took 1 base from V and 2 from J, leaving 11 bases between them. The DNA of the CDR3 is TGCGCCAGCAGCCAAGTTGGCAGATTCAACTATGGCTACACCTTC. It is translated as CASSQVGRFNYGYTF.

The rearrangement joins TRBV6-1 to TRBJ2-1; the match to TRBD2 covers 7 bases. In germline, CDR1 is MNHNS, CDR2 SASEGT. Trimming took 3 bases from V and 8 from J; bases not matched to a gene: 4. The CDR3 has 13 amino acids. The CDR3, as DNA: TGTGCCAGCAGTGAGCCAGCGGGGTATGAGCAGTTCTTC. Translation: CASSEPAGYEQFF.

This clone came up a few times. The rearrangement links TRBV10-3 to TRBJ2-3, with 10 positions matching TRBD2. Germline CDR1 ENHRY, CDR2 SYGVKD. The CDR3 loop spans 15 amino acids. Losses at the gene ends were 3 bases for V and 3 bases for J; bases not matched to a gene: 3. Here the CDR3 DNA reads TGTGCCATCAGTGACCCGGGACTAGCGACAGATACGCAGTATTTT. Translated: CAISDPGLATDTQYF.

The chain has TRBV7-8 and TRBJ2-3; D is undetermined. The CDR3 is 12 amino acids. Trimming removed 6 bases at V and 2 bases at J, with 6 bases between. Germline V gene lookup returns CDR1 SGHVS and CDR2 FQNEAQ. CDR3 sequence: CASSQTTDTQYF. DNA for the CDR3: TGTGCCAGCAGTCAGACCACAGATACGCAGTATTTT.

The V and J genes are TRBV20-1 and TRBJ2-1; D not resolved. Trimming removed 4 bases at V and 2 bases at J, with 0 bases between. CDR3 size: 10 residues. CDR1 and CDR2 from the germline V gene are DFQATT and SNEGSKA (reference sequence). The CDR3 DNA sequence: TGCAGTGCTACCTACAATGAGCAGTTCTTC. This gives the protein CSATYNEQFF.

V usage is TRBV4-1 and J usage is TRBJ2-7; TRBD1 agrees at 7 bases. The CDR3 has 15 residues. Germline CDR1 MGHRA, CDR2 YSYEKL. Trimming took 1 base from V and 2 from J; bases not matched to a gene: 5. The CDR3 reads CASSQVGGQPYEQYF. The CDR3, as DNA: TGCGCCAGCAGCCAAGTAGGGGGCCAACCCTACGAGCAGTACTTC.

CDR3: CASGPGYTEAFF. DNA for the CDR3: TGTGCCAGCGGCCCGGGCTACACTGAAGCTTTCTTT. This chain uses TRBV6-5 with TRBJ1-1; D is undetermined. The CDR3 loop spans 12 amino acids. Germline CDR1 and CDR2: MNHEY and SVGAGI. With 8 bases removed from V and 3 bases from J, the gap between germline ends came to 10 bases.

The chain uses TRBV5-1 and TRBJ2-7, with a weak D call TRBD2 (5 bases). Germline values: CDR1 SGHRS, CDR2 YFSETQ. The CDR3 contains 14 residues. Trimming shortened V by 4 bases and J by 6 bases, and 17 bases separated the two germline ends. CDR3: CASSPRTVSSEQYF. DNA for the CDR3: TGCGCCAGCAGCCCCCGGACTGTCTCATCCGAGCAGTACTTC.

The rearrangement links TRBV9 to TRBJ2-3; D uncertain. Germline V gene lookup returns CDR1 SGDLS and CDR2 YYNGEE. V lost 0 bases and J 3 bases, leaving 8 bases between the germline ends. The CDR3 is made up of 14 amino acids. CDR3 sequence reads: CASSVASLTDTQYF. In nucleotides, the CDR3 is TGTGCCAGCAGCGTAGCGAGTTTGACAGATACGCAGTATTTT.

This chain links TRBV6-5 with TRBJ1-1; D is uncertain. Germline CDR1 is MNHEY and CDR2 is SVGAGI. CDR3 length: 14 residues. The germline V and J ends were trimmed by 5 bases and 1 base, with 11 bases remaining between them. The CDR3 sequence: CASSGRGSNTEAFF. The CDR3 DNA is TGTGCCAGCAGTGGCAGAGGATCGAACACTGAAGCTTTCTTT.

The rearrangement joins TRBV4-1 to TRBJ2-1, with D perhaps TRBD2 (8 bases). V lost 1 base to trimming and J lost 2 bases, with 15 bases between them. This CDR3 comprises 17 residues. The germline gives CDR1 MGHRA, CDR2 YSYEKL. CDR3 in DNA: TGCGCCAGCAGCCAAGCGGGAGGGAGGGGGCCCTACAATGAGCAGTTCTTC. Translation: CASSQAGGRGPYNEQFF.

CDR3 residues: CASSAPPTDTQYF. The CDR3 DNA follows: TGTGCCAGTAGTGCCCCGCCCACAGATACGCAGTATTTT. The chain joins TRBV19 to TRBJ2-3; D is unresolved. The CDR3 covers 13 residues. Looked up from germline, CDR1 is LNHDA and CDR2 is SQIVND (reference sequence). V was cut by 5 bases and J by 2 bases, with 8 bases left in between.

The chain is built from TRBV5-1 and TRBJ1-3, with D unresolved. The CDR3 extends over 15 amino acids. Germline V lookup: CDR1 SGHRS, CDR2 YFSETQ. Deletions cut 3 bases from V and 0 bases from J, with 10 bases between. This chain's CDR3 is CASSSGLSSGNTIYF. The CDR3 DNA reads as TGCGCCAGCAGCTCTGGCCTGTCCTCTGGAAACACCATATATTTT.

The V gene is TRBV9, the J gene TRBJ2-3, with a tentative D call TRBD2 (6 bases). V lost 0 bases to trimming and J lost 2 bases, with 13 bases between them. CDR3 size: 16 residues. Looked up from germline, CDR1 is SGDLS and CDR2 is YYNGEE. CDR3 in amino acids: CASSVDSGRLTDTQYF. CDR3 nucleotides: TGTGCCAGCAGCGTAGATAGCGGAAGACTCACAGATACGCAGTATTTT.

This clone has only one observation. This rearrangement joins TRBV28 to TRBJ1-2; maybe TRBD1 (5 bases). The germline gives CDR1 MDHEN, CDR2 SYDVKM. Trimming stripped 1 base from V and 7 bases from J, with 13 bases between. The CDR3 has 14 amino acids. The DNA of the CDR3 is TGTGCCAGCAGTTTATCGGCAGGGCGGGGTGGCTACACCTTC. Residues: CASSLSAGRGGYTF.

The chain recombines TRBV4-2 with TRBJ1-5; weak D call: TRBD1 (5 bases). This CDR3 comprises 15 residues. Germline CDR1 LGHNA, CDR2 YNFKEQ. V was shortened by 0 bases and J by 6 bases, with 12 bases between the two germline ends. The CDR3 DNA reads as TGTGCCAGCAGCCAAGATTTAGGTGGGGGTCAGCCCCAGCATTTT. Amino acids: CASSQDLGGGQPQHF.

The genes are TRBV6-1 and TRBJ2-1, with 9 nucleotides matching TRBD2. The CDR3 has 17 amino acids. Germline CDR1 reads MNHNS; CDR2 reads SASEGT. V was clipped by 2 bases and J by 0 bases; unmatched bases: 5. CDR3 protein: CASSERSGRTSYNEQFF. CDR3 in DNA: TGTGCCAGCAGTGAACGGAGCGGGAGGACCTCCTACAATGAGCAGTTCTTC.

This clone was counted a few times. The J gene is TRBJ1-5, the V gene TRBV2, with a weak D call TRBD1 (5 bases). From germline, CDR1 is SNHLY and CDR2 FYNNEI. The ends were cut back, 1 base at V and 3 bases at J, with 13 bases in the middle. This CDR3 contains 16 residues. CDR3 sequence (DNA): TGTGCCAGCAGTGAAGGGGGCAGGAGATCCAATCAGCCCCAGCATTTT. Amino acid sequence: CASSEGGRRSNQPQHF.

V is TRBV5-1 and J is TRBJ1-1, with D possibly being TRBD1 (6 bases). Germline V lookup: CDR1 SGHRS, CDR2 YFSETQ. This CDR3 comprises 17 residues. Trimming took 3 bases from V and 0 from J, leaving 18 bases between them. CDR3 bases: TGCGCCAGCAGCTCACAGGGAGACTCAAAACTGAACACTGAAGCTTTCTTT. It specifies CASSSQGDSKLNTEAFF.

The CDR3 protein is CAWSVRQFSSGANVLTF. The CDR3 DNA is TGTGCCTGGAGTGTCAGACAATTCAGCTCTGGGGCCAACGTCCTGACTTTC. V usage is TRBV30 and J usage is TRBJ2-6; D gene ambiguous. In germline, CDR1 is GTSNPN, CDR2 SVGIG (reference sequence). The CDR3 length is 17 residues. Trimming pared 0 bases from V and 0 bases from J, leaving 12 bases between.

This chain uses TRBV7-9 with TRBJ2-3; a weak D match, TRBD2 (6 bases). The CDR3 runs 16 residues. V was shortened by 5 bases and J by 5 bases, with 20 bases between the two germline ends. CDR1 is SEHNR, CDR2 FQNEAQ, per germline (reference sequence). The CDR3 sequence is CASSLPGRGEQDTQYF. For the CDR3, the DNA is TGTGCCAGCAGCCTCCCGGGGCGGGGCGAGCAAGATACGCAGTATTTT.

The chain employs TRBV11-3 and TRBJ1-6, with a possible D match to TRBD1 (6 bases). This CDR3 is 13 amino acids long. Germline V gene lookup returns CDR1 SGHNT and CDR2 YENEEA. V was pared by 9 bases and J by 8 bases, with 14 bases between. CDR3 sequence: CASSAGADSPLHF. The CDR3 region has the DNA TGTGCCAGTTCTGCAGGGGCAGATTCACCCCTCCACTTT.

This clone was observed a few times. The genes are TRBV5-1 and TRBJ1-2; D uncertain. The V gene's germline CDR1 is SGHRS and CDR2 YFSETQ. This CDR3 region has 15 residues. Trimming stripped 7 bases from V and 2 bases from J, with 18 bases between. The CDR3 DNA reads TGCGCCAGCCAACCTAGTTTAGTGATCAACTATGGCTACACCTTC. Protein sequence: CASQPSLVINYGYTF. The whole variable domain, remainder taken from reference TRBV5-1 and TRBJ1-2, is KAGVTQTPRYLIKTRGQQVTLSCSPISGHRSVSWYQQTPGQGLQFLFEYFSETQRNKGNFPGRFSGRQFSNSRSEMNVSTLELGDSALYLCASQPSLVINYGYTFGSGTRLTVV.

The chain carries TRBV5-1 and TRBJ2-2, with 7 bases fitting TRBD1. The CDR3 consists of 15 residues. Germline V lookup: CDR1 SGHRS, CDR2 YFSETQ. After removal of 5 bases from V and 6 bases from J, the junction contained 10 bases not matched to a gene. CDR3 in DNA: TGCGCCAGCAGACTTGGACAGGTTACCGCCGGGGAGCTGTTTTTT. This codes for CASRLGQVTAGELFF.

The CDR3 here is CASRAGGPMEQYF. The DNA of the CDR3 is TGCGCCAGCAGAGCGGGAGGGCCGATGGAGCAGTACTTC. V gene TRBV10-2 combines with J gene TRBJ2-7; 10 bases fit TRBD2. The CDR3 runs 13 residues. The germline V gene has CDR1 WSHSY and CDR2 SAAADI. After removal of 6 bases from V and 7 bases from J, the junction contained 6 bases not matched to a gene.

This clone was seen a handful of times. The chain combines TRBV7-8 with TRBJ2-7; possibly TRBD2 for D (5 bases). With 0 bases removed from V and 0 bases from J, the gap between germline ends came to 6 bases. CDR3 length equals 14 residues. Germline CDR1 and CDR2: SGHVS and FQNEAQ. The CDR3 bases are TGTGCCAGCAGCTTAGCTGGGAGCTCCTACGAGCAGTACTTC. Translating gives CASSLAGSSYEQYF.

The V and J genes are TRBV27 and TRBJ2-4, with TRBD1 identical over 12 bases. CDR1 and CDR2 from the germline V gene are MNHEY and SMNVEV (reference sequence). With 4 bases clipped from V and 2 bases from J, the junction kept 9 bases outside the gene matches. There are 18 residues in the CDR3. Here the CDR3 DNA reads TGTGCCAGCAGTTCCGGGACAGGGGGCTCACGAACCAAAAACATTCAGTACTTC. Its protein product is CASSSGTGGSRTKNIQYF.